These 25 T cell receptor beta chains were all obtained from the same sample, sequenced in a study of OX40 agonist ivuxolimab in advanced cancers. Some clones are missing from TCRdb's copy, which holds only in-frame ones; the method was immunoSEQ multiplex PCR. The sample consists of about 77,000 clones, about 90% of them appearing once. The sequences come from CD4+ or CD8+ T cells sorted from blood, collected in a trial of the OX40 agonist ivuxolimab. These receptors all stem from an adult with an advanced solid tumor such as melanoma, head and neck, liver or kidney cancer.

The rearrangement joins TRBV6-4 to TRBJ1-6; no clear D. Trimming cost V 6 bases and J 1 base, with 16 bases left between them. Germline CDR1 MRHNA, CDR2 SNTAGT. There are 17 residues in the CDR3. The CDR3 sequence: CASSRLRTGSYNSPLHF. CDR3 DNA: TGTGCCAGCAGCCGACTCCGGACGGGATCCTATAATTCACCCCTCCACTTT.

This clone is a singleton in its sample. Other nucleotide sequences from this sample produce the same CDR3. Here the CDR3 reads CASRPYSGGQETQYF. The CDR3 DNA sequence: TGTGCCAGCAGACCGTATAGCGGGGGGCAGGAGACCCAGTACTTC. V usage is TRBV19 and J usage is TRBJ2-5; 10 positions match TRBD2. CDR3 length equals 15 residues. CDR1 and CDR2 from the germline V gene are LNHDA and SQIVND (reference sequence). Trimming cost V 9 bases and J 5 bases; bases outside gene matches: 12.

A remark on this clone: The same CDR3 arises from other DNA sequences in this sample as well. CDR3 DNA sequence: TGCGCCAGCAGCCCCGGGACAGGGGAGGGCTACACCTTC. This gives the protein CASSPGTGEGYTF. This rearrangement joins TRBV5-1 to TRBJ1-2, with 10 bases fitting TRBD1. This CDR3 has 13 amino acids. The V and J ends lost 4 bases and 8 bases, in that order; junction bases with no gene match: 5. Germline CDR1 reads SGHRS; CDR2 reads YFSETQ.

The V and J genes are TRBV6-1 and TRBJ2-2; TRBD2 matches 7 bases. The V gene end was trimmed by 3 bases and the J gene end by 5 bases; junction bases not matched to a gene: 6. Germline CDR1 and CDR2: MNHNS and SASEGT. There are 15 residues in the CDR3. In DNA, the CDR3 is TGTGCCAGCAGTGACTGGGGCGGGGGTACCGGGGAGCTGTTTTTT. This sequence encodes CASSDWGGGTGELFF.

J is TRBJ2-1 and V is TRBV6-5, with 8 bases matching TRBD2. The CDR3 sequence is 15 residues long. The germline gives CDR1 MNHEY, CDR2 SVGAGI. J gave up 4 bases and V 6 bases, and 8 bases lay outside the gene matches. In DNA, the CDR3 is TGTGCCAGCAGCCCCCTCAGCGGGGGTTACAATGAGCAGTTCTTC. Translation gives CASSPLSGGYNEQFF.

The chain links TRBV28 to TRBJ2-7, with 8 bases that match TRBD2. The CDR3 has 12 residues. The V and J ends lost 6 bases and 7 bases, in that order; junction bases with no gene match: 5. The germline V gene encodes CDR1 MDHEN and CDR2 SYDVKM. Written as DNA, the CDR3 is TGTGCCAGCAGCGGGACTAGACCTGAGCAGTACTTC. Its translation is CASSGTRPEQYF.

The chain recombines TRBV5-1 with TRBJ1-1; no firm D call. CDR1 is SGHRS, CDR2 YFSETQ, per germline. With 0 bases removed from V and 1 base from J, the gap between germline ends came to 10 bases. This CDR3 has 15 amino acids. The CDR3 loop is CASSLVGGENTEAFF. The DNA of the CDR3 is TGCGCCAGCAGCTTGGTAGGTGGGGAGAACACTGAAGCTTTCTTT.

This chain links TRBV6-1 with TRBJ1-2, with a possible D match to TRBD1 (5 bases). This CDR3 spans 14 amino acids. Between the trimmed V and J ends, which lost 6 bases and 4 bases, there was a span of 15 bases. Germline V lookup: CDR1 MNHNS, CDR2 SASEGT. CDR3 in DNA: TGTGCCAGCAGACTCTTAGGGACCTTCTATGGCTACACCTTC. Translating it yields CASRLLGTFYGYTF.

The chain recombines TRBV18 with TRBJ1-5; no reliable D call. Trimming pared 3 bases from V and 5 bases from J, leaving 8 bases between. The germline V gene has CDR1 KGHSH and CDR2 LQKENI. The CDR3 spans 13 residues. This CDR3 is CASSPGQDQPQHF. Here the CDR3 DNA reads TGTGCCAGCTCACCGGGCCAGGATCAGCCCCAGCATTTT.

This chain joins TRBV10-3 and TRBJ2-7, with a weak D call TRBD2 (5 bases). The V gene lost 5 bases and the J gene lost 2 bases, with 10 bases spanning the gap. There are 13 residues in the CDR3. The germline CDR1 and CDR2 sequences are ENHRY and SYGVKD. CDR3 sequence (DNA): TGTGCCATCAGTCCGGGGAACCCCTACGAGCAGTACTTC. Amino acid sequence: CAISPGNPYEQYF.

CDR3 bases: TGTGCCAGCAGCAGCACTAGCGGGACCTACAATGAGCAGTTCTTC. This translates into CASSSTSGTYNEQFF. The rearrangement links TRBV5-4 to TRBJ2-1; 10 positions agree with TRBD2. CDR1 is SGHNT, CDR2 YYREEE, per germline (reference sequence). CDR3 size: 15 residues. J lost 2 bases, V lost 4 bases, and 3 bases had no gene match.

The chain joins TRBV29-1 to TRBJ2-3, with a possible D match to TRBD2 (6 bases). V was trimmed by 7 bases and J by 2 bases, leaving 16 bases between them. The length of the CDR3 is 14 residues. CDR1 is SQVTM and CDR2 is ANQGSEA in the germline V gene. The CDR3 loop reads CSARRAAVTDTQYF. In DNA form, the CDR3 reads TGCAGCGCCCGGAGGGCAGCGGTCACAGATACGCAGTATTTT.

This chain joins TRBV7-9 and TRBJ1-1, with D unclear. Germline CDR1 is SEHNR and CDR2 is FQNEAQ (reference sequence). This CDR3 has 13 amino acids. The V end was cut by 6 bases, the J end by 5 bases, with 13 bases between. As DNA, the CDR3 is TGTGCCAGCAGTCGGACGCAACGGACTGAAGCTTTCTTT. It yields the protein CASSRTQRTEAFF.

The chain joins TRBV5-1 to TRBJ1-6; 9 bases are shared with TRBD1. This CDR3 has 16 residues. Germline V gene data show CDR1 as SGHRS and CDR2 as YFSETQ. V lost 0 bases, J lost 9 bases, and 7 bases stayed unmatched. DNA for the CDR3: TGCGCCAGCAGCTTGGAGGGACAGGGAAGTGGTTCACCCCTCCACTTT. It codes for CASSLEGQGSGSPLHF.

This clone was counted a few times. This chain connects TRBV5-1 to TRBJ2-7, with 8 bases identical to TRBD1. With V trimmed by 2 bases and J by 6 bases, 7 bases remained unmatched. CDR1 and CDR2 (germline): SGHRS, YFSETQ. The CDR3 runs to 14 residues. The CDR3 region has the DNA TGCGCCAGCAGCTTTGGGCAGGGGGCTGTCGAGCAGTACTTC. Its protein is CASSFGQGAVEQYF.

This clone was observed once. The chain links TRBV6-1 to TRBJ2-1, with 11 bases matching TRBD2. The junction had 4 bases not matched to a gene; V was cut back by 4 bases and J by 5 bases. In germline, CDR1 is MNHNS, CDR2 SASEGT. The CDR3 contains 15 residues. The CDR3 region is CASSGLAGGHNEQFF. In nucleotides, the CDR3 is TGTGCCAGCAGTGGGCTAGCGGGGGGCCACAATGAGCAGTTCTTC.

As to this clone: The sample contains more than one DNA sequence encoding this CDR3. This CDR3 is CASSPRQGALQPQHF. In DNA, the CDR3 is TGTGCCAGCAGTCCCCGGCAGGGGGCCTTACAGCCCCAGCATTTT. This chain uses TRBV6-5 with TRBJ1-5, with 8 bases that match TRBD1. The CDR3 has 15 amino acids. Looked up from germline, CDR1 is MNHEY and CDR2 is SVGAGI. J gave up 7 bases and V 5 bases, and 10 bases lay outside the gene matches.

The chain couples TRBV7-2 to TRBJ2-7; 9 bases line up with TRBD2. CDR3 size: 14 residues. V trimming: 5 bases; J trimming: 0 bases; junction bases outside the gene matches: 2. Germline lookup yields CDR1 SGHTA and CDR2 FQGNSA. The DNA for the CDR3 is TGTGCCAGCAGCCGTAGCGGGAGCTCCTACGAGCAGTACTTC. Encoded protein: CASSRSGSSYEQYF.

V is TRBV7-2 and J is TRBJ2-3; 14 positions match TRBD2. The CDR3 is made up of 18 amino acids. Trimming took 4 bases from V and 0 from J; bases not matched to a gene: 6. The germline CDR1 and CDR2 sequences are SGHTA and FQGNSA. The CDR3 region is CASSSGLAGVRSTDTQYF. The CDR3 DNA reads as TGTGCCAGCAGCTCGGGACTAGCGGGGGTGAGAAGCACAGATACGCAGTATTTT.

Concerning this clone: At the DNA level, this CDR3 is encoded by other sequences in the same sample as well. The chain recombines TRBV13 with TRBJ2-2, with a tentative D call TRBD2 (6 bases). V was pared by 5 bases and J by 7 bases, with 23 bases between. The CDR3 is 17 residues long. The germline CDR1 and CDR2 sequences are PRHDT and FYEKMQ (reference sequence). CDR3: CASSPYGPRELGGELFF. For the CDR3, the DNA is TGTGCCAGCAGCCCTTACGGGCCTCGGGAGTTGGGCGGGGAGCTGTTTTTT.

The chain couples TRBV30 to TRBJ1-4, with a possible D match to TRBD1 (6 bases). This CDR3 comprises 14 residues. Germline loops: CDR1 GTSNPN, CDR2 SVGIG (reference sequence). V was trimmed by 5 bases and J by 2 bases, leaving 12 bases between them. The CDR3, as DNA: TGTGCCTGGCGCATACAGGGTACTAATGAAAAACTGTTTTTT. This sequence encodes CAWRIQGTNEKLFF.

The V gene is TRBV6-5, the J gene TRBJ1-2; 7 bases map to TRBD1. Trimming cost V 6 bases and J 8 bases; bases outside gene matches: 9. This CDR3 is 13 amino acids long. Germline CDR1 MNHEY, CDR2 SVGAGI. The CDR3: CASSQEGARGYTF. The CDR3 nucleotides read TGTGCCAGCAGCCAGGAGGGGGCGCGGGGCTACACCTTC.

This clone is a singleton in its sample. The chain employs TRBV28 and TRBJ1-2, with D hard to call. This CDR3 contains 14 residues. Trimming took 3 bases from V and 4 from J, leaving 12 bases between them. Germline CDR1 and CDR2: MDHEN and SYDVKM. This CDR3 is CASSLGRVIYGYTF. The CDR3 bases are TGTGCCAGCAGTTTGGGCCGTGTTATCTATGGCTACACCTTC.

The chain uses TRBV10-3 and TRBJ2-5; 12 bases fit TRBD2. With the DNA end fitting TRBJ2-7 better, the J assignment may be wrong. CDR1 and CDR2 from the germline V gene are ENHRY and SYGVKD. This CDR3 contains 14 residues. CDR3 nucleotides: TGTGCCATCAGGGGACTAGCGGGCTCCTACGAGCAGTACTTC. Its translation is CAIRGLAGSYEQYF.

The V and J genes are TRBV19 and TRBJ1-2; D is ambiguous. Trimming removed 6 bases from V and 1 base from J, with 12 bases in between. CDR3 length: 14 residues. Germline CDR1 is LNHDA and CDR2 is SQIVND (reference sequence). The DNA of the CDR3 is TGTGCCAGTAGGCAGACATCATTTAACTATGGCTACACCTTC. Translation gives CASRQTSFNYGYTF.